Listed below are T cell receptor beta chains from one sample, sequenced in a study of T cell responses to AZD1222 COVID-19 vaccine. The method was immunoSEQ multiplex PCR; TCRdb's version includes in-frame clones alone and lacks a portion of them. The sample lists about 190,000 clones, approximately 90% seen once, with 6.9% in the top ten. The sequencing used peripheral blood, collected on day 0 of AZD1222 vaccination. The receptors derive from an adult in good health. Each CDR3 is given with its conserved first and last residue. The D gene is left open where the match is weak. Not every row has a clone size; where given, it reads once, few, many or a size class.

clone_size	d_call	v_call	j_call	cdr3_aa	cdr3_nt
NA	TRBD2	TRBV10-3	TRBJ2-1	CAISGSSGEQFF	TGTGCCATCAGTGGATCTAGCGGTGAGCAGTTCTTC
NA	TRBD1	TRBV3-1/TRBV3-2	TRBJ2-3	CASKRQGLDTQYF	TGTGCCAGCAAAAGACAGGGGCTAGATACGCAGTATTTT
NA	TRBD1	TRBV10-2	TRBJ1-1	CASSGTGITEAFF	TGCGCCAGCAGCGGGACAGGAATCACTGAAGCTTTCTTT
NA	NA	TRBV6-5	TRBJ2-3	CASSYGTTDTQYF	TGTGCCAGCAGTTACGGTACAACCGATACGCAGTATTTT
NA	NA	TRBV9	TRBJ2-4	CASSPEGGLGNIQYF	TGTGCCAGCAGCCCGGAGGGGGGGCTTGGAAACATTCAGTACTTC
NA	TRBD2	TRBV3-1/TRBV3-2	TRBJ2-5	CASSQSFASGEAQYF	TGTGCCAGCAGCCAAAGTTTCGCTAGCGGGGAGGCCCAGTACTTC
NA	TRBD2	TRBV11-2	TRBJ2-1	CASSLDRTSGGTSYEQFF	TGTGCCAGCAGCTTAGACCGGACTAGCGGGGGTACTTCATATGAGCAGTTCTTC
NA	NA	TRBV4-3	TRBJ2-2	CASSQDTRGWGGELFF	TGCGCCAGCAGCCAAGATACGAGGGGCTGGGGCGGGGAGCTGTTTTTT
NA	NA	TRBV5-1	TRBJ1-6	CASSLFSRPNNSPLHF	TGCGCCAGCAGCTTGTTCAGTAGACCCAATAATTCACCCCTCCACTTT
few	NA	TRBV19	TRBJ1-1	CASSPDRSDVVGQNTEAFF	TGTGCCAGTAGCCCCGATCGATCGGATGTGGTTGGGCAAAACACTGAAGCTTTCTTT
NA	TRBD2	TRBV9	TRBJ2-5	CASSDSGGAGETQYF	TGTGCCAGCAGCGATAGCGGGGGGGCCGGAGAGACCCAGTACTTC
NA	NA	TRBV4-1	TRBJ2-2	CASSQARDRAINTGELFF	TGCGCCAGCAGCCAAGCCAGGGATCGGGCGATCAACACCGGGGAGCTGTTTTTT
NA	TRBD1	TRBV7-9	TRBJ1-1	CASSLGQQNTEAFF	TGTGCCAGCAGCTTGGGACAGCAGAACACTGAAGCTTTCTTT
few	NA	TRBV28	TRBJ1-3	CASRLQGDGNTIYF	TGTGCCAGCAGGCTGCAGGGAGATGGAAACACCATATATTTT
once	NA	TRBV30	TRBJ2-7	CAWRTQASYEQYF	TGTGCCTGGAGGACCCAGGCTTCCTACGAGCAGTACTTC
NA	NA	TRBV3-1/TRBV3-2	TRBJ1-6	CASSHRGLNNSPLHF	TGTGCCAGCAGCCACCGGGGGTTGAATAATTCACCCCTCCACTTT
NA	NA	TRBV4-3	TRBJ2-7	CASSQVWAVTYEQYF	TGCGCCAGCAGCCAAGTTTGGGCAGTCACCTACGAGCAGTACTTC
NA	NA	TRBV25-1	TRBJ2-3	CASNDRRVTDTQYF	TGTGCCAGCAACGACAGGCGGGTCACAGATACGCAGTATTTT
NA	NA	TRBV5-1	TRBJ1-2	CASSLGSAYTYYGYTF	TGCGCCAGCAGCTTGGGTTCCGCCTATACTTACTATGGCTACACCTTC
NA	NA	TRBV27	TRBJ1-2	CASRSGGASGYTF	TGTGCCAGCAGGTCGGGGGGGGCTAGTGGCTACACCTTC
once	NA	TRBV5-6	TRBJ1-2	CASSSGPNYGYTF	TGTGCCAGCAGCTCGGGCCCTAACTATGGCTACACCTTC
NA	NA	TRBV30	TRBJ2-5	CAWTWGLGTQYF	TGTGCCTGGACGTGGGGGTTGGGGACCCAGTACTTC
NA	NA	TRBV15	TRBJ2-5	CATSRALGGGFQETQYF	TGTGCCACCAGCAGGGCCTTAGGTGGGGGGTTTCAAGAGACCCAGTACTTC
NA	NA	TRBV5-6	TRBJ2-5	CASSLVGITQETQYF	TGTGCCAGCAGCTTGGTGGGCATCACCCAAGAGACCCAGTACTTC
NA	TRBD2	TRBV5-6	TRBJ2-5	CASSTLAAETQYF	TGTGCCAGCAGCACGCTAGCGGCAGAGACCCAGTACTTC
NA	NA	TRBV7-9	TRBJ1-2	CASSSPDTGSGYTF	TGTGCCAGCAGCTCCCCTGACACAGGAAGCGGCTACACCTTC
NA	NA	TRBV18	TRBJ1-4	CASSELSGEKLFF	TGTGCCAGCTCCGAGCTTTCTGGCGAAAAACTGTTTTTT
NA	TRBD2	TRBV27	TRBJ2-7	CASSSTRGGRDYEQYF	TGTGCCAGCAGTTCCACTCGGGGGGGGAGGGACTACGAGCAGTACTTC
NA	TRBD2	TRBV13	TRBJ2-7	CASSPGGGQLYEQYF	TGTGCCAGCAGCCCCGGGGGGGGGCAACTCTACGAGCAGTACTTC
NA	TRBD1	TRBV5-6	TRBJ1-5	CASSERQGASNQPQHF	TGTGCCAGCAGCGAACGACAGGGGGCAAGCAATCAGCCCCAGCATTTT
NA	TRBD1	TRBV23-1	TRBJ2-5	CASGGGILDRVGETQYF	TGCGCCAGCGGAGGAGGCATCCTAGACAGGGTAGGTGAGACCCAGTACTTC
few	NA	TRBV11-1	TRBJ1-3	CASSRRAGSGNTIYF	TGTGCCAGCAGTAGGAGGGCCGGGTCTGGAAACACCATATATTTT
NA	NA	TRBV3-1/TRBV3-2	TRBJ2-3	CASSQGNLDTQYF	TGTGCCAGCAGCCAAGGCAACTTAGATACGCAGTATTTT
NA	TRBD2	TRBV7-2	TRBJ2-2	CASSFPAGGIVGTGELFF	TGTGCCAGCAGCTTCCCCGCGGGGGGGATAGTCGGCACCGGGGAGCTGTTTTTT
NA	NA	TRBV19	TRBJ2-2	CASSIGGVNTGELFF	TGTGCCAGTAGTATCGGTGGGGTCAACACCGGGGAGCTGTTTTTT
NA	NA	TRBV21-1	TRBJ2-1	CASSKDSYNEQFF	TGTGCCAGCAGCAAGGACAGTTACAATGAGCAGTTCTTC
NA	NA	TRBV7-2	TRBJ1-4	CASSRGTFATNEKLFF	TGTGCCAGCAGCCGGGGAACCTTTGCAACTAATGAAAAACTGTTTTTT
NA	NA	TRBV7-2	TRBJ2-3	CASSPASTDTQYF	TGTGCCAGCAGTCCCGCTAGCACAGATACGCAGTATTTT
once	NA	TRBV28	TRBJ2-7	CASSLAGQLSYEQYF	TGTGCCAGCAGTTTGGCGGGACAGCTCTCCTACGAGCAGTACTTC
NA	NA	TRBV19	TRBJ1-5	CASRIGSNSNQPQHF	TGTGCCAGTAGGATCGGTTCGAATAGCAATCAGCCCCAGCATTTT
NA	NA	TRBV6-5	TRBJ1-1	CASRNYRVEAFF	TGTGCCAGCAGAAACTACAGGGTAGAAGCTTTCTTT
NA	NA	TRBV5-6	TRBJ2-7	CASSLAGISYEQYF	TGTGCCAGCAGCTTGGCAGGGATCTCCTACGAGCAGTACTTC
NA	NA	TRBV10-3	TRBJ2-1	CAISESAVSSYNEQFF	TGTGCCATCAGTGAGTCTGCGGTCAGCTCCTACAATGAGCAGTTCTTC
NA	NA	TRBV4-1	TRBJ2-7	CASSQGGAKGGSYEQYF	TGCGCCAGCAGCCAAGGTGGGGCAAAAGGAGGGTCCTACGAGCAGTACTTC
NA	NA	TRBV6-5	TRBJ2-3	CASSAGGLDTQYF	TGTGCCAGCAGCGCCGGCGGGCTGGATACGCAGTATTTT
NA	TRBD1	TRBV28	TRBJ2-5	CASFNRGALETQYF	TGTGCCAGCTTTAACAGGGGGGCATTGGAGACCCAGTACTTC
few	NA	TRBV7-9	TRBJ1-5	CASSLTGGVGNQPQHF	TGTGCCAGCAGCTTGACGGGAGGTGTTGGCAATCAGCCCCAGCATTTT
NA	NA	TRBV11-3	TRBJ2-7	CASSLDGQHSYEQYF	TGTGCCAGCAGCTTAGATGGTCAGCACTCCTACGAGCAGTACTTC
NA	NA	TRBV2	TRBJ2-5	CASTVQGVMETQYF	TGTGCCAGCACGGTGCAAGGGGTTATGGAGACCCAGTACTTC
NA	NA	TRBV7-2	TRBJ2-7	CASSFRGYSYEQYF	TGTGCCAGCAGCTTTCGGGGTTACTCGTACGAGCAGTACTTC
few	TRBD1	TRBV29-1	TRBJ2-1	CSVGTGGYEQFF	TGCAGCGTGGGGACAGGGGGATATGAGCAGTTCTTC
NA	NA	TRBV4-3	TRBJ2-7	CASSQDRLFYEQYF	TGCGCCAGCAGCCAAGACCGGTTATTTTACGAGCAGTACTTC
once	NA	TRBV27	TRBJ2-3	CASSLGPDTQYF	TGTGCCAGCAGTTTGGGACCAGATACGCAGTATTTT
NA	NA	TRBV6-5	TRBJ2-2	CASRDMAGELFF	TGTGCCAGCCGGGACATGGCCGGGGAGCTGTTTTTT
NA	TRBD1	TRBV7-9	TRBJ2-5	CASSPRDSGQQETQYF	TGTGCCAGCAGCCCCCGGGACAGTGGCCAACAAGAGACCCAGTACTTC
NA	NA	TRBV13	TRBJ2-1	CASSRRDSSHGEQFF	TGTGCCAGCAGCCGACGGGACTCCTCACACGGTGAGCAGTTCTTC